This TCR beta chain was obtained from a study of T-cell reconstitution after alpha-beta-depleted transplantation in children. General study results and limits: About two months after transplant, alpha-beta T cells reportedly came from several hundred expanded graft clones.

Molecular barcoding with unique molecular identifiers was used for the TCRbeta library. From the PCR reads, TCRdb called clonotypes with MiXCR, one entry per CDR3 protein. The sample lists 450,000 to 550,000 distinct CDR3 sequences, roughly 11% seen once, with around 15% in the top ten. V lost 1 base, J lost 5 bases, and 9 bases lay in between. Germline V gives CDR1 SGDLS, CDR2 YYNGEE. The CDR3 covers 14 residues. Worth noting for this clonotype: Antigen specificity is unknown.

The rearrangement uses TRBV9 and TRBJ2-2; weak D call: TRBD1 (5 bases). The sequence was collected from a female patient between 2 and 15 years old who had a stem cell transplant for aplastic anemia, so the T cells may come from the graft donor. This material consisted of PBMCs, mostly from graft donor cells, taken 180 days after TCRalphabeta/CD19-depleted stem cell transplant. The CDR3 nucleotides read TGTGCCAGCAGCGTATGGAAGGGGACCGGGGAGCTGTTTTTT. It is translated as CASSVWKGTGELFF.